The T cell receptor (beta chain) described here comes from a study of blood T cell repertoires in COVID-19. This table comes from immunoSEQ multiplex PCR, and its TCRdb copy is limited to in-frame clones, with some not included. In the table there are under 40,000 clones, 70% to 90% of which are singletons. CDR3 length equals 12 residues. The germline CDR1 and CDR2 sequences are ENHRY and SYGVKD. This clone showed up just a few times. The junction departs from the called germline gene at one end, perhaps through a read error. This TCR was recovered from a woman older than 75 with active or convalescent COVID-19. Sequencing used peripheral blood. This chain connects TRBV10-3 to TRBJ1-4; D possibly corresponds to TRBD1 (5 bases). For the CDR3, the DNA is TGTGCCATCAGTGAGTCGACACAGGCTAGGATTTTT. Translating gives CAISESTQARIF.